The 20 T cell receptor beta chains listed next were all sequenced from one sample in a study of breast tumors, draining lymph nodes, adjacent tissues. Axillary draining lymph nodes of breast cancer patients supplied the node samples. TCRdb fed the multiplex PCR reads into MiXCR, producing one record per CDR3 protein. The table has some 150,000 distinct CDR3 sequences, around 24% seen once. The specimen sequenced was axillary lymph node tissue. Receptor source: a female donor with breast cancer. Some clones in this sample may be carry-over from other donors' samples.

This clonotype was seen repeatedly, ten times or more. This rearrangement joins TRBV5-5 to TRBJ2-1; TRBD2 matches 10 bases. The CDR3 covers 17 residues. V shed 3 bases, J shed 0 bases, and the junction held 6 bases outside the gene matches. Germline assignment: CDR1 SGHKS and CDR2 YYEKEE (reference sequence). The CDR3 nucleotides are TGTGCCAGCAGCTGGCAGCCTAGCGGGAGCTCCTACAATGAGCAGTTCTTC. Its protein product is CASSWQPSGSSYNEQFF.

The rearrangement uses TRBV19 and TRBJ1-1; tentative D call: TRBD1 (6 bases). Trimming took 6 bases from V and 1 from J, leaving 18 bases between them. The CDR3 runs 16 residues. Looked up from germline, CDR1 is LNHDA and CDR2 is SQIVND (reference sequence). The CDR3 nucleotides are TGTGCCAGTAGCTTCTTTTCCGGGACACCGAACACTGAAGCTTTCTTT. This translates into CASSFFSGTPNTEAFF.

Notes on this clonotype: A much more abundant neighbour one base away suggests this may be a read error. Because it lacks the conserved phenylalanine or tryptophan at the end, this CDR3 is likely a read error. V gene TRBV15 combines with J gene TRBJ2-3; 7 bases fit TRBD2. The CDR3 loop spans 15 amino acids. Trimming at V came to 6 bases and at J to 3 bases, leaving 9 bases not matched to a gene. Germline values: CDR1 LNHNV, CDR2 YYDKDF (reference sequence). The CDR3, as DNA: TGTGCCACCAGAACAGGACTAGGTAGAACAGATACGCAGTATCTT. Protein sequence: CATRTGLGRTDTQYL.

Regarding this clonotype: With a much larger clone just one base away, this may be a read error. The chain employs TRBV4-1 and TRBJ1-5; tentative D call: TRBD1 (5 bases). Germline V gene sequence: CDR1 MGHRA, CDR2 YSYEKL. The CDR3 runs to 15 residues. The germline V and J ends were trimmed by 4 bases and 6 bases, with 16 bases remaining between them. CDR3 in DNA: TGCGCCAGCAGCCCAGATGGGGGGGGAGCTCAGCCCCAGCATTTT. Its protein product is CASSPDGGGAQPQHF.

This clonotype was observed at least ten times. The chain recombines TRBV20-1 with TRBJ1-3, with 8 nucleotides matching TRBD1. V shed 6 bases, J shed 1 base, and the junction held 11 bases outside the gene matches. Germline V CDR1 and CDR2: DFQATT, SNEGSKA (reference sequence). CDR3 length: 16 residues. Here the CDR3 DNA reads TGCAGTGCCCTCAAGGGACAGGTATTTTCTGGAAACACCATATATTTT. This gives the protein CSALKGQVFSGNTIYF.

The sample holds many counts of this clonotype. The gene calls are TRBV27 and TRBJ1-4; possibly TRBD1 for D (5 bases). The CDR3 covers 14 residues. CDR1 is MNHEY, CDR2 SMNVEV, per germline (reference sequence). The V and J ends lost 3 bases and 8 bases respectively, with 13 bases between them. CDR3 amino acids: CASSLERGGEKLFF. Written as DNA, the CDR3 is TGTGCCAGCAGTTTGGAAAGGGGAGGAGAAAAACTGTTTTTT.

There are many counts of this clonotype. This rearrangement joins TRBV11-3 to TRBJ2-1; D ambiguous. V lost 5 bases, J lost 0 bases, and 11 bases lay in between. CDR3 length: 15 residues. Germline V gene data show CDR1 as SGHNT and CDR2 as YENEEA. CDR3 coding DNA: TGTGCCAGCAGCCCCCCCGACCGCTCCTACAATGAGCAGTTCTTC. Encoded protein: CASSPPDRSYNEQFF.

In this sample, this clonotype turned up many times. This chain uses TRBV11-2 with TRBJ2-7, with a possible D match to TRBD2 (6 bases). Germline V CDR1 and CDR2: SGHAT, FQNNGV. The CDR3 is made up of 14 amino acids. V was clipped by 5 bases and J by 2 bases, with 13 bases between them. The CDR3, as DNA: TGTGCCAGCAGCAGGAGGGGAGCGCCCTACGAGCAGTACTTC. Residues: CASSRRGAPYEQYF.

Of note for this clonotype: This may stem from a read error, because a much larger clone lies one nucleotide away. The chain has TRBV10-3 and TRBJ2-5, with 10 bases identical to TRBD1. Germline V CDR1 and CDR2: ENHRY, SYGVKD. The CDR3 spans 15 residues. V dropped 0 bases and J dropped 3; count of bases not matched to a gene: 1. The CDR3 DNA follows: TGTGCCATCAGTGAGTCGGGACAGGGGAAAGAGACCCAGTACTTC. Residues: CAISESGQGKETQYF.

A few counts support this clonotype. One end of the junction does not line up with germline, which may come from a read error. The gene calls are TRBV24-1 and TRBJ1-5; D is ambiguous. In germline, CDR1 is KGHDR, CDR2 SFDVKD. This CDR3 contains 15 residues. Written as DNA, the CDR3 is TGTGCTACCAGTGATTCCAGGAGGCCGAGTCAGCCCCAGCATTTT. Residues: CATSDSRRPSQPQHF.

On this clonotype itself: Since no conserved phenylalanine or tryptophan closes the CDR3, a read error is the likely cause. The rearrangement uses TRBV29-1 and TRBJ2-6, with TRBD1 identical over 7 bases. Germline loops: CDR1 SQVTM, CDR2 ANQGSEA. V shed 0 bases and J 1 base; nucleotides not matched to a gene: 12. The CDR3 has 19 amino acids. CDR3 sequence reads: CSVEDLLGRGWSGANVLTL. CDR3 DNA: TGCAGCGTTGAAGATCTTCTGGGCAGGGGGTGGTCTGGGGCCAACGTCCTGACTCTC.

This clonotype has only one observation. A much larger clone differs from this one at a single base, so this may be a read error. The chain has TRBV6-2 or TRBV6-3 and TRBJ2-7; possibly TRBD2 for D (6 bases). The germline V and J ends were trimmed by 5 bases and 4 bases, with 21 bases remaining between them. Germline lookup yields CDR1 MNHEY and CDR2 SVGEGT. The CDR3 runs to 16 residues. CDR3 sequence reads: CASSPKTSRAFYEQYF. As DNA, the CDR3 is TGTGCCAGCAGTCCCAAGACTAGTAGGGCGTTTTACGAGCAGTACTTC.

This clonotype has only a few counts. Just one base apart from a much larger clone, this may be a read error. J is TRBJ2-7 and V is TRBV5-1; D is possibly TRBD2 (6 bases). Germline CDR1 is SGHRS and CDR2 is YFSETQ. The length of the CDR3 is 15 residues. The CDR3 DNA is TGCGCCGGCAGCGCCGGGACTCGTCAGGGCTACGAGCAGTACTTC. This codes for CAGSAGTRQGYEQYF.

This clonotype occurred many times. The V gene is TRBV5-1, the J gene TRBJ2-3; D assignment may be TRBD1 or TRBD2 (5 bases each). The CDR3 is 16 amino acids. V lost 2 bases and J 1 base, leaving 14 bases between the germline ends. CDR1 is SGHRS, CDR2 YFSETQ, per germline. Written as DNA, the CDR3 is TGCGCCAGCAGCTTACAGGATGGGACCGGCACAGATACGCAGTATTTT. It is translated as CASSLQDGTGTDTQYF.

Details on this clonotype: This may be a read error, as it is one base from a much larger clone. This chain joins TRBV7-9 and TRBJ2-1; D is perhaps TRBD2 (6 bases). CDR3 size: 15 residues. The germline gives CDR1 SEHNR, CDR2 FQNEAQ (reference sequence). CDR3 nucleotides: TGTGCCGGCAGCTTAGAACTTGGAGGGTGGGGTGAGCAGTTCTTC. Translated: CAGSLELGGWGEQFF.

This clonotype was seen many times. The chain joins TRBV19 to TRBJ2-3, with TRBD2 matching 8 bases. The germline CDR1 and CDR2 sequences are LNHDA and SQIVND (reference sequence). This CDR3 has 14 amino acids. V was clipped by 6 bases and J by 1 base; unmatched bases: 3. The CDR3 sequence: CASSPLAGTDTQYF. The DNA for the CDR3 is TGTGCCAGTAGCCCACTAGCGGGCACAGATACGCAGTATTTT.

In this sample, this clonotype turned up many times. This rearrangement joins TRBV24-1 to TRBJ1-6; 9 nucleotides agree with TRBD1. J gave up 10 bases and V 6 bases, and 3 bases lay outside the gene matches. CDR3 length equals 13 residues. CDR1 KGHDR and CDR2 SFDVKD come from the germline V gene. Here the CDR3 reads CATSRTGGSPLHF. As DNA, the CDR3 is TGTGCCACCAGTAGAACAGGGGGCTCACCCCTCCACTTT.

V is TRBV30 and J is TRBJ1-2; D is uncertain. CDR1 is GTSNPN, CDR2 SVGIG, per germline (reference sequence). CDR3 length: 15 amino acids. V lost 2 bases, J lost 3 bases, and 16 bases lay in between. CDR3 amino acids: CAWSPRPGGDYGYTF. The CDR3 DNA is TGTGCCTGGAGTCCCCGCCCGGGTGGGGACTATGGCTACACCTTC.

This clonotype occurred many times. V usage is TRBV20-1 and J usage is TRBJ1-5; D unresolved. The CDR3 consists of 14 residues. Trimming cost V 3 bases and J 2 bases, with 11 bases left between them. Germline V gene data show CDR1 as DFQATT and CDR2 as SNEGSKA (reference sequence). The CDR3 DNA sequence: TGCAGTGCTAGTCTCGGAAGCGGCAATCAGCCCCAGCATTTT. Translated, it gives CSASLGSGNQPQHF.

In this sample, this clonotype turned up many times. The chain has TRBV7-9 and TRBJ2-1; 8 bases match TRBD1. Trimming at V came to 4 bases and at J to 9 bases, leaving 23 bases not matched to a gene. Germline CDR1 reads SEHNR; CDR2 reads FQNEAQ (reference sequence). The CDR3 runs 19 residues. As DNA, the CDR3 is TGTGCCAGCAGCTCCACTTACACGGTTTCAGGACAGGGACGGGGTGAGCAGTTCTTC. It translates to CASSSTYTVSGQGRGEQFF.